These T cell receptor beta chains were read from a single sample in a study of blood T cell repertoires in COVID-19. Measured with immunoSEQ multiplex PCR; TCRdb has only the in-frame clones, and not every one. The top ten clones hold around 1.9% of a sample with under 400,000 clones, 80% to 90% of them seen once. Sequencing was performed on PBMCs or T cells enriched from blood (not recorded which). These receptors were taken from a man in his forties or fifties in a cohort exposed to, infected with or recovered from COVID-19 (not recorded which). Both conserved end residues are part of each CDR3. D genes are given only for firm matches. Clone size appears in some rows only: once, few, many, or a class for an expanded clone.

j_call	clone_size	d_call	v_call	cdr3_aa	cdr3_nt
TRBJ1-1	.	.	TRBV6-5	CASSYSGVEAFF	TGTGCCAGCAGTTACTCGGGAGTCGAGGCTTTCTTT
TRBJ2-1	.	.	TRBV11-1	CASSTGIVADNEQFF	TGTGCCAGCAGTACAGGGATTGTGGCGGACAATGAGCAGTTCTTC
TRBJ2-3	.	TRBD2	TRBV19	CASSIEGLAGVTDTQYF	TGTGCCAGTAGTATTGAGGGACTAGCGGGGGTCACAGATACGCAGTATTTT
TRBJ2-1	.	TRBD2	TRBV13	CASSIRTSGSDEQFF	TGTGCCAGCAGCATCCGGACTAGCGGGAGCGATGAGCAGTTCTTC
TRBJ2-1	.	TRBD2	TRBV18	CASSRGLAGLYNEQFF	TGTGCCAGCTCACGGGGACTAGCGGGCCTCTACAATGAGCAGTTCTTC
TRBJ1-1	once	TRBD1	TRBV5-1	CASSLEGGNTEAFF	TGCGCCAGCAGCTTGGAAGGGGGCAACACTGAAGCTTTCTTT
TRBJ1-1	.	TRBD1	TRBV19	CASSIRQGPVTEAFF	TGTGCCAGTAGTATAAGACAGGGGCCGGTCACTGAAGCTTTCTTT
TRBJ2-1	.	.	TRBV20-1	CSAPEINEQFF	TGCAGTGCGCCGGAGATAAATGAGCAGTTCTTC
TRBJ1-3	.	TRBD1	TRBV19	CASIQPGQGAGNTIYF	TGTGCCAGTATACAACCGGGACAGGGGGCTGGAAACACCATATATTTT
TRBJ2-3	.	TRBD1	TRBV10-3	CAISAGQGGADTQYF	TGTGCCATCAGTGCCGGACAGGGTGGAGCAGATACGCAGTATTTT
TRBJ2-1	.	TRBD2	TRBV5-1	CASSFSGRAEQFF	TGCGCCAGCAGCTTCAGCGGGAGGGCTGAGCAGTTCTTC
TRBJ1-6	once	TRBD1	TRBV28	CASSPPQGELNSPLHF	TGTGCCAGCAGTCCACCACAGGGGGAGCTCAATTCACCCCTCCACTTT
TRBJ2-7	.	TRBD2	TRBV2	CASSEESIGGTSVFEQYF	TGTGCCAGCAGTGAAGAAAGTATAGGGGGGACTAGCGTTTTCGAGCAGTACTTC
TRBJ1-4	.	TRBD1	TRBV28	CASSLGTGGGNEKLFF	TGTGCCAGCAGTTTGGGGACAGGGGGCGGGAATGAAAAACTGTTTTTT
TRBJ2-1	.	.	TRBV19	CASSGRGTGYSYNEQFF	TGTGCCAGTAGCGGGAGAGGGACTGGGTACTCCTACAATGAGCAGTTCTTC
TRBJ2-5	.	TRBD2	TRBV9	CASSEGTSVETQYF	TGTGCCAGCAGCGAGGGGACTAGCGTAGAGACCCAGTACTTC
TRBJ2-3	.	TRBD2	TRBV7-9	CASSPGGLAGGTDTQYF	TGTGCCAGCAGCCCTGGTGGACTAGCGGGAGGCACAGATACGCAGTATTTT
TRBJ2-7	.	TRBD1	TRBV11-2	CASSDRGPSYEQYF	TGTGCCAGCAGCGACAGGGGTCCGTCCTACGAGCAGTACTTC
TRBJ1-4	.	TRBD1	TRBV11-2	CASSIQQGGNEKLFF	TGTGCCAGCAGCATTCAACAGGGGGGTAATGAAAAACTGTTTTTT
TRBJ2-1	.	.	TRBV30	CAWLQGWHNEQFF	TGTGCCTGGCTACAGGGATGGCACAATGAGCAGTTCTTC
TRBJ1-1	.	TRBD1	TRBV2	CASTRGTGRPPEAFF	TGTGCCAGCACTCGCGGGACAGGGCGTCCTCCTGAAGCTTTCTTT
TRBJ2-1	.	.	TRBV11-2	CASSLLHEQFF	TGTGCCAGCAGCTTACTCCATGAGCAGTTCTTC
TRBJ1-4	.	TRBD1	TRBV15	CATSRETGGREKLFF	TGTGCCACCAGCAGAGAAACAGGGGGACGGGAAAAACTGTTTTTT
TRBJ1-1	.	TRBD1	TRBV10-3	CAISEQGALVAFF	TGTGCCATCAGTGAACAGGGGGCATTGGTAGCTTTCTTT
TRBJ2-7	.	.	TRBV5-1	CASSFDPGSSYEQYF	TGCGCCAGCAGCTTCGACCCCGGGTCCTCCTACGAGCAGTACTTC
TRBJ2-2	.	TRBD1	TRBV5-1	CASSFWTGPGAGELFF	TGCGCCAGCAGCTTTTGGACAGGGCCTGGGGCCGGGGAGCTGTTTTTT
TRBJ1-2	.	TRBD1	TRBV3-1/TRBV3-2	CASSPWDRGRPGYTF	TGTGCCAGCAGCCCCTGGGACAGGGGCCGGCCTGGCTACACCTTC
TRBJ1-3	.	.	TRBV27	CASSVGGLGSGNTIYF	TGTGCCAGCAGTGTCGGGGGTTTAGGCTCTGGAAACACCATATATTTT